This TCR beta chain originates from a study of response to subunit inactivated influenza vaccine (dated by TCRdb to the late 2010s). In the study overall: To follow how T cells responded to a trivalent subunit inactivated influenza vaccine, the researchers relied on deep quantitative profiling of the T cell receptor repertoire. Overall results and qualifications from the work: According to the authors, only a limited number of new T cells may be recruited by each seasonal influenza vaccination.

Via the germline V gene (reference sequence), CDR1 is SEHNR and CDR2 FQNEAQ. Cut back by 3 bases and 0 bases, the V and J ends lie 9 bases apart. The CDR3 contains 15 residues, cysteine and phenylalanine counted. Only the CDR3 DNA stays, 45 bases, in frame from base 1. This clonotype was seen a handful of times. No antigen is known for it. Base qualities are missing; no much larger clone stands one base away. Library creation used RT-PCR. TCRdb lists the instrument as Illumina HiSeq 2500. Starting from the raw public reads, TCRdb applied fastp trimming at Q25, assembled clones with MiXCR and retained in-frame beta chains. Rows are combined by CDR3 protein, so each entry shows the most common genes and DNA. The sample yields over 400,000 distinct CDR3 sequences; 13% were counted once. In total, the top ten clones hold 13% of the sample. The sample's time point label is to be understood as: 45 days after influenza vaccine administration.

The sequence derives from a man aged 50-59 years who received an inactivated influenza vaccine. Donor details come from another sample of the same person, matched by shared clones. The source material was PBMCs from blood, sampled roughly 47 days after vaccination. Recombination linked TRBV7-9 to TRBJ1-3; there is no confident call for the D gene. This receptor carries the CDR3 CASSFSQSSGNTIYF. At the DNA level, the sequence is TGTGCCAGCAGCTTCTCCCAGAGCTCTGGAAACACCATATATTTT. With the rest looked up from the reference TRBV7-9 and TRBJ1-3 genes rather than sequenced, the full variable domain is DTGVSQNPRHKITKRGQNVTFRCDPISEHNRLYWYRQTLGQGPEFLTYFQNEAQLEKSRLLSDRFSAERPKGSFSTLEIQRTEQGDSAMYLCASSFSQSSGNTIYFGEGSWLTVV.